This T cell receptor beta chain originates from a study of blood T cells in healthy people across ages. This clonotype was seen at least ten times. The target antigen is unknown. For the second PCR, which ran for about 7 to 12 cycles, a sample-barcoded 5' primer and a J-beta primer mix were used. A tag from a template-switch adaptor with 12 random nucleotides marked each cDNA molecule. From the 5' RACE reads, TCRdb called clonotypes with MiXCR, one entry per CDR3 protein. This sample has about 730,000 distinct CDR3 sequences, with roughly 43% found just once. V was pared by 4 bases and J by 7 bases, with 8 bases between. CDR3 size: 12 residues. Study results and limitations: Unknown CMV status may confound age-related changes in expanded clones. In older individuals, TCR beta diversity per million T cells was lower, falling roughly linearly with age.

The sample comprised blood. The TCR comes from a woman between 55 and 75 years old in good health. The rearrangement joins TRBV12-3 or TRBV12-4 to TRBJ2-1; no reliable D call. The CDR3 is CASSWARNEQFF. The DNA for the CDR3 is TGTGCCAGCAGTTGGGCTAGGAATGAGCAGTTCTTC.